This T cell receptor (beta chain) was captured in a study of blood T cells in healthy people across ages. Findings of the study overall: Possibly, changes in expanded clonotypes were confounded because donor CMV status was unknown.

With regard to this clonotype: Its specificity is not known.

In germline, CDR1 is MGHDK, CDR2 SYGVNS. The CDR3 contains 16 residues. Losses at the gene ends were 1 base for V and 5 bases for J; bases not matched to a gene: 5. Next came a second PCR, run for about 6 to 12 cycles, which used a sample-barcoded 5' primer along with a J-beta primer mix. Each sample provided no less than 2.5 million CDR3-containing paired-end reads. TCRdb re-derived calls from the 5' RACE reads in MiXCR, one entry per CDR3 protein. The repertoire consists of hundreds of thousands of distinct CDR3 sequences, with 32% occurring once and the leading ten covering less than 20%. This receptor was identified in a woman older than 75 in good health. Sequencing was performed on blood. V is TRBV25-1 and J is TRBJ1-4; the match to TRBD1 covers 9 bases. CDR3 protein: CASSEWQTGGNEKLFF. For the CDR3, the DNA is TGTGCCAGCAGTGAATGGCAGACAGGGGGGAATGAAAAACTGTTTTTT. The whole variable domain, remainder taken from reference TRBV25-1 and TRBJ1-4, is EADIYQTPRYLVIGTGKKITLECSQTMGHDKMYWYQQDPGMELHLIHYSYGVNSTEKGDLSSESTVSRIRTEHFPLTLESARPSHTSQYLCASSEWQTGGNEKLFFGSGTQLSVL.